The sequence of this T cell receptor (beta chain) was determined in a study of CD8 T cells in Susac syndrome. J gave up 4 bases and V 6 bases, and 9 bases lay outside the gene matches. The CDR3 sequence is 14 residues long. When the RNA was reverse transcribed, random hexamers were used with an input of about 0.45 to 1 ug. TCRdb re-derived calls from the immunoSEQ multiplex PCR reads in MiXCR, one entry per CDR3 protein. Among roughly 180,000 distinct CDR3 sequences listed, approximately 95% were seen once. The source of this sequence is a human donor in good health. Sequences were obtained from CD4+ T cells from PBMCs. The chain uses TRBV12-3 or TRBV12-4 and TRBJ2-7; 7 nucleotides match TRBD2. The CDR3 DNA follows: TGTGCCAGCAGCCTTTGGCGGGAGTCGTACGAGCAGTACTTC. Translated, it gives CASSLWRESYEQYF.